This T cell receptor beta chain appears in the sequencing data of a study of blood T cell repertoires in COVID-19. For the study at large: Whether acute or convalescent, the COVID-19 samples came from the United States, Italy and Spain. PBMCs, B-cell-depleted T cells, or T cells provided the cDNA or gDNA that made up the material.

Germline CDR1 reads LNHDA; CDR2 reads SQIVND (reference sequence). The germline V and J ends were trimmed by 6 bases and 0 bases, with 12 bases remaining between them. The CDR3 is 15 residues long. Original processing methods: Amplified reference gene primers provided the basis for estimating nucleated cell counts. Measured with immunoSEQ multiplex PCR; TCRdb has only the in-frame clones, and not every one. The V and J calls and clone size were taken over from that table, and D and trimming were inferred from the DNA. The data show 40,000 or so clones, 88% seen once. Sequenced sample: peripheral blood. This receptor was obtained from a human donor in a cohort sampled during active COVID-19. The chain links TRBV19 to TRBJ2-1; no clear D gene. The CDR3 region is CASREQQSSYNEQFF. For the CDR3, the DNA is TGTGCCAGTAGGGAACAGCAAAGCTCCTACAATGAGCAGTTCTTC.